This T cell receptor beta chain was found in a study of T cell repertoires in cytomegalovirus infection. Study in general: It was the public TCR beta signatures that indicated both CMV infection and matching HLA type.

Germline V gene sequence: CDR1 SGHTA, CDR2 FQGNSA. V was trimmed by 5 bases and J by 9 bases, leaving 17 bases between them. This CDR3 comprises 14 residues. This clonotype was recorded at least ten times. Antigen unknown. TCRdb passed the reads through MiXCR, listing each CDR3 protein once. The table includes some 43,000 distinct CDR3 sequences, roughly 22% detected once. The TCR comes from a human donor in good health (CMV status not recorded). Some clones in this sample may be carry-over from other donors' samples. The sample here was CD8+ T cells from cultured PBMCs, taken from culture after CMV antigen stimulation. The J gene is TRBJ2-1, the V gene TRBV7-2, with D possibly being TRBD2 (6 bases). CDR3 bases: TGTGCCAGCAGCAGGACGGGAGACGTGACTGAGCAGTTCTTC. It is translated as CASSRTGDVTEQFF.